A selection of T cell receptor beta chains follows, all from one sample in a study of OX40 agonist ivuxolimab in advanced cancers. The assay was immunoSEQ multiplex PCR, and TCRdb's table has in-frame clones only and misses some. The data hold roughly 56,000 clones, with about 84% observed a single time. Sequencing used CD4+ or CD8+ T cells sorted from blood, obtained in a trial of the OX40 agonist ivuxolimab. The source is an adult with an advanced solid tumor such as melanoma, head and neck, liver or kidney cancer. Both conserved end residues are part of each CDR3. Each record gives: clone size, J gene, D gene, V gene, CDR3 DNA, CDR3 protein. A D gene is named only where the DNA matches it firmly. Clone size, where shown, is once, few, many, or a class for clones that have expanded.

>NA|TRBJ1-3|NA|TRBV7-9
TGTGCCAGCAGCTTGGGGGTCATCGGAAACACCATATATTTT
CASSLGVIGNTIYF
>NA|TRBJ2-7|TRBD1|TRBV7-3
TGTGCCAGCCCGACTCAGGGGGACCACTACGAGCAGTACTTC
CASPTQGDHYEQYF
>NA|TRBJ1-2|NA|TRBV6-4
TGTGCCAGCAGTGACTCGGGGACAACAACTAACTATGGCTACACCTTC
CASSDSGTTTNYGYTF
>NA|TRBJ2-7|TRBD2|TRBV11-3
TGTGCCAGCAGCGCCCTGACTAGCGGGGGCGAGCAGTACTTC
CASSALTSGGEQYF
>NA|TRBJ2-7|NA|TRBV7-6
TGTGCCAGCAGCTCGAGGGACGGACCCTACGAGCAGTACTTC
CASSSRDGPYEQYF
>NA|TRBJ2-1|TRBD2|TRBV9
TGTGCCAGCAGCCGGACTAGCGGGGGGGCCGGAAATGAGCAGTTCTTC
CASSRTSGGAGNEQFF
>NA|TRBJ1-5|NA|TRBV6-5
TGTGCCAGCAGTACAACAGGTCTCCAGCATTTT
CASSTTGLQHF
>NA|TRBJ2-3|TRBD2|TRBV4-2
TGTGCCAGCAGCCAAGCCGGGACTAGCGGGGGGGCAGATACGCAGTATTTT
CASSQAGTSGGADTQYF
>NA|TRBJ1-1|NA|TRBV5-5
TGTGCCAGCAGCTGGGCCTTGGGGAACACTGAAGCTTTCTTT
CASSWALGNTEAFF
>NA|TRBJ1-5|NA|TRBV6-5
TGTGCCAGCGGATGGTCAGTTAATCAGCCCCAGCATTTT
CASGWSVNQPQHF
>NA|TRBJ2-4|NA|TRBV6-1
TGTGCCAGCAGTGAATTAACTAAGCCCCAGAGGGACTTC
CASSELTKPQRDF
>NA|TRBJ1-2|TRBD1|TRBV7-9
TGTGCCAGCAGCCCGGCCGGGACAGGGGGTGGCTACACCTTC
CASSPAGTGGGYTF
>NA|TRBJ2-1|TRBD2|TRBV4-3
TGCGCCAGCAGCGAGCTAGCGGGCTACAATGAGCAGTTCTTC
CASSELAGYNEQFF
>NA|TRBJ2-7|TRBD1|TRBV10-3
TGTGCCATCAGCCCGGGACAGGGTATGGCCTCCTCCTACGAGCAGTACTTC
CAISPGQGMASSYEQYF
>NA|TRBJ2-7|NA|TRBV6-8
TGTGCCAGCAGCCCATCGGGGGAAAACAGGGGTATATGCGAGCAGTACTTC
CASSPSGENRGICEQYF
>NA|TRBJ1-4|TRBD1|TRBV2
TGTGCCAGCAGTGGTCGGACAGGGAAATATGAAAAACTGTTTTTT
CASSGRTGKYEKLFF
>NA|TRBJ1-4|NA|TRBV2
TGTGCCAGCAGTGCCCAGGACGAAAAACTGTTTTTT
CASSAQDEKLFF
>NA|TRBJ1-2|TRBD1|TRBV9
TGTGCCAGCAGCGTAGGACAGGGTTATGGCTACACCTTC
CASSVGQGYGYTF
>NA|TRBJ2-3|TRBD1|TRBV7-9
TGTGCCAGCAGCCCCTGGGACAGGACAGCCACAGATACGCAGTATTTT
CASSPWDRTATDTQYF
>few|TRBJ1-1|NA|TRBV5-6
TGTGCCAGCAGCTTGAGGGTAATACAGCCCCCGAACACTGAAGCTTTCTTT
CASSLRVIQPPNTEAFF
>NA|TRBJ1-2|NA|TRBV28
TGTGCCAGCAACCCAGAGCCAAGGGGAGATGGCTACACCTTC
CASNPEPRGDGYTF
>NA|TRBJ1-2|NA|TRBV5-7
TGTGCCAGCAGCTTAAGGGCAGAAGAAAGCGGCTACACCTTC
CASSLRAEESGYTF
>NA|TRBJ2-1|NA|TRBV12-5
TGTGCTAGTGGTTTGGGAGGTATGCAGTTCTTC
CASGLGGMQFF
>NA|TRBJ1-1|NA|TRBV7-3
TGTGCCAGCAGCTTAATGGGGGGGCGACGCGTGAACACTGAAGCTTTCTTT
CASSLMGGRRVNTEAFF
>NA|TRBJ2-5|TRBD2|TRBV6-5
TGTGCCAGCAGTTACCGGGGGGGCCAAGAGACCCAGTACTTC
CASSYRGGQETQYF
>NA|TRBJ1-1|NA|TRBV10-3
TGTGCCATCAGTGTATCTAACACTGAAGCTTTCTTT
CAISVSNTEAFF
>NA|TRBJ2-7|NA|TRBV12-2
TGTGCAAGTCGCTTATGGTGGAACGAGCAGTACTTC
CASRLWWNEQYF
>few|TRBJ2-7|TRBD1|TRBV23-1
TGCGCCAGCAGACCAAGTGAGGGGACAGGCCACCCGGGGGAGCAGTACTTC
CASRPSEGTGHPGEQYF
>NA|TRBJ1-1|NA|TRBV7-5
TGTGCCAGAAGCTCAGATAACTCGGATTCACGAGGGGGCACTGAAGCTTTCTTT
CARSSDNSDSRGGTEAFF
>once|TRBJ2-3|TRBD1|TRBV5-4
TGTGCCAGCAGTTTTTCAGGGGGCGCAGATACGCAGTATTTT
CASSFSGGADTQYF
>NA|TRBJ2-1|TRBD2|TRBV10-3
TGTGCCATCACTTCTAGCGGGGGGACTGAGCAGTTCTTC
CAITSSGGTEQFF
>NA|TRBJ2-2|NA|TRBV30
TGTGCCTGGATCACCGGGACTTTTACCGGGGAGCTGTTTTTT
CAWITGTFTGELFF
>NA|TRBJ1-6|NA|TRBV30
TGTGCCTGGACTGAGGGACACCACCATTCACCCCTCCACTTT
CAWTEGHHHSPLHF
>NA|TRBJ1-3|NA|TRBV5-8
TGTGCCAGCAGCTGGGGGATCTCTGGAAACACCATATATTTT
CASSWGISGNTIYF
>few|TRBJ2-7|NA|TRBV29-1
TGCAGCGTAGCAAAGGGGGGTGAGCAGTACTTC
CSVAKGGEQYF
>NA|TRBJ1-1|TRBD1|TRBV6-4
TGTGCCAGCAGCCGATGGACAGGGGACACTGAAGCTTTCTTT
CASSRWTGDTEAFF
>NA|TRBJ2-7|TRBD1|TRBV29-1
TGCAGCGTCGCCATGCGACAGGGGGGTGAGCAGTACTTC
CSVAMRQGGEQYF
>few|TRBJ2-2|NA|TRBV11-2
TGTGCCAGCAGCCCCTCGGGCAGGGGAGGCACCGGGGAGCTGTTTTTT
CASSPSGRGGTGELFF
>NA|TRBJ2-2|NA|TRBV18
TGTGCCAGCTCACCATTTCCAGGGAGTTCAACCGGGGAGCTGTTTTTT
CASSPFPGSSTGELFF
>NA|TRBJ2-4|TRBD2|TRBV28
TGTGCCAGCAGTCCAGCGGGGGACATTCAGTACTTC
CASSPAGDIQYF